The T cell receptor (beta chain) described here comes from a study of blood T cell repertoires in COVID-19. Assay: immunoSEQ multiplex PCR; the TCRdb copy retains only in-frame clones and omits some. The data hold 100,000 or so clones, with around 80% observed a single time. This CDR3 is 13 amino acids long. Germline assignment: CDR1 DFQATT and CDR2 SNEGSKA (reference sequence). The V end was cut by 3 bases, the J end by 3 bases, with 10 bases between. The sequence came from a man in his 60s with acute or convalescent COVID-19. Sequencing input: peripheral blood. The chain is built from TRBV20-1 and TRBJ2-3; D not certain. The CDR3 loop is CSASGGLTDTQYF. The CDR3 nucleotides are TGCAGTGCTAGTGGCGGCTTAACAGATACGCAGTATTTT.